The 7 T cell receptor beta chains presented below share a single source sample, sequenced in a study of graft-versus-host responses after intestinal transplantation. Method: immunoSEQ multiplex PCR; TCRdb's copy keeps in-frame clones and lacks some. Found here are under 40,000 clones, 90% to 95% of them singletons; the top ten hold roughly 0.71%. This specimen was PBMCs, taken 16 days after intestinal transplant. The receptors shown here come from a human patient who received an intestinal transplant, so some T cells may come from the graft donor.

The V and J genes are TRBV15 and TRBJ2-3, with TRBD2 matching over 11 bases. Germline assignment: CDR1 LNHNV and CDR2 YYDKDF (reference sequence). V gave up 2 bases and J gave up 1 base; unmatched junction bases: 8. The CDR3 contains 18 residues. The CDR3 DNA reads as TGTGCCACCAGCAGATCAAGGCTGGGACTAGCGGGCACAGATACGCAGTATTTT. As protein: CATSRSRLGLAGTDTQYF.

The V and J genes are TRBV6-5 and TRBJ1-1; D might be TRBD1 (5 bases). The V and J ends lost 7 bases and 0 bases respectively, with 15 bases between them. The germline CDR1 and CDR2 sequences are MNHEY and SVGAGI. The CDR3 has 15 amino acids. CDR3 sequence reads: CASKAGSLMNTEAFF. DNA of the CDR3: TGTGCCAGCAAGGCAGGGAGCCTTATGAACACTGAAGCTTTCTTT.

This clone has a single count. At the DNA level, this CDR3 is encoded by other sequences in the same sample as well. The chain employs TRBV19 and TRBJ2-7; 8 bases line up with TRBD1. V dropped 5 bases and J dropped 1; count of bases not matched to a gene: 4. The germline V gene encodes CDR1 LNHDA and CDR2 SQIVND (reference sequence). The CDR3 runs 14 residues. In DNA, the CDR3 is TGTGCCAGTAGTCCGGGGACAGGTTCCTACGAGCAGTACTTC. Its translation is CASSPGTGSYEQYF.

The V gene is TRBV28, the J gene TRBJ2-3; 8 bases are shared with TRBD2. The CDR3 contains 16 residues. The trim removed 2 bases at V and 0 bases at J, leaving 4 bases unmatched. Per the germline V gene, CDR1 is MDHEN and CDR2 is SYDVKM. The CDR3 sequence: CASSLVAGSSTDTQYF. Here the CDR3 DNA reads TGTGCCAGCAGTTTAGTAGCGGGGAGTAGCACAGATACGCAGTATTTT.

The chain joins TRBV6-1 to TRBJ2-7; D not certain. CDR1 and CDR2 from the germline V gene are MNHNS and SASEGT. CDR3 length: 15 amino acids. Trimming shortened V by 6 bases and J by 0 bases, and 15 bases separated the two germline ends. CDR3 sequence: CASSKIWAASYEQYF. The CDR3 DNA follows: TGTGCCAGCAGCAAAATTTGGGCAGCCTCCTACGAGCAGTACTTC.

The J gene is TRBJ1-5, the V gene TRBV27; 7 nucleotides align to TRBD1. The CDR3 contains 17 residues. Per germline, CDR1 MNHEY and CDR2 SMNVEV (reference sequence). J gave up 0 bases and V 4 bases, and 9 bases lay outside the gene matches. CDR3 region: CASSSTGKIYSNQPQHF. CDR3 nucleotide sequence: TGTGCCAGCAGTTCGACAGGGAAAATATATAGCAATCAGCCCCAGCATTTT.

This chain connects TRBV27 to TRBJ2-4; 11 nucleotides agree with TRBD1. Germline CDR1 is MNHEY and CDR2 is SMNVEV (reference sequence). The CDR3 loop spans 14 amino acids. V lost 5 bases and J lost 9; bases outside the gene matches: 6. The CDR3 nucleotides are TGTGCCAGCAGTGCCGGACAGGGGGCTTTCATTCAGTACTTC. Translation gives CASSAGQGAFIQYF.